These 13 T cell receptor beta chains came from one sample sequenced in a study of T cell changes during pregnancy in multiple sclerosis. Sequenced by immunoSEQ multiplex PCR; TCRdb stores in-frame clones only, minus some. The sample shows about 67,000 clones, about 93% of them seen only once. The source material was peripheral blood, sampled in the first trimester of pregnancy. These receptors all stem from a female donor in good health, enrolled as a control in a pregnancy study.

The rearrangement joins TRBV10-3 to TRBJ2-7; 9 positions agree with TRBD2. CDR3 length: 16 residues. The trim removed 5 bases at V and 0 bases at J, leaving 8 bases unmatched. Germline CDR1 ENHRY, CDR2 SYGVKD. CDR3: CAISYPTSGFSYEQYF. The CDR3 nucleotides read TGTGCCATCAGTTACCCGACTAGCGGCTTCTCCTACGAGCAGTACTTC.

The DNA for the CDR3 is TGTGCCAGCACCCCGGGACAGTGGGGCAAGAAGCAGTACTTC. It yields the protein CASTPGQWGKKQYF. The chain employs TRBV6-6 and TRBJ2-5; 7 bases are shared with TRBD1. Germline CDR1 is MNHNY and CDR2 is SVGAGI (reference sequence). With V trimmed by 7 bases and J by 11 bases, 16 bases remained unmatched. This CDR3 comprises 14 residues.

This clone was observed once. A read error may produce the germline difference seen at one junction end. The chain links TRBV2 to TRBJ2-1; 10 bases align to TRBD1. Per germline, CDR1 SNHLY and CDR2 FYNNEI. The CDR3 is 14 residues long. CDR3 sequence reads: CASLDNIDRDRGLF. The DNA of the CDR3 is TGTGCCAGTCTAGACAATATTGACCGGGACAGGGGACTCTTC.

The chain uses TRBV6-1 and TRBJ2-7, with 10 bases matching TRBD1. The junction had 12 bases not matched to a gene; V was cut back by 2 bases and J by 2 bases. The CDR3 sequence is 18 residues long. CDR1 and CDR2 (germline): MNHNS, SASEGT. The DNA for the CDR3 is TGTGCCAGCAGTGAAAAGGTGTTTGGGACAGGGGTTCCCTACGAGCAGTACTTC. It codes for CASSEKVFGTGVPYEQYF.

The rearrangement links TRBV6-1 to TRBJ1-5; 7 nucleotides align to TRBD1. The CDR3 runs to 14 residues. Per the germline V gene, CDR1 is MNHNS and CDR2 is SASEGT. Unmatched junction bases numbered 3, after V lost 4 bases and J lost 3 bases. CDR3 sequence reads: CASSATGANQPQHF. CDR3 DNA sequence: TGTGCCAGCAGTGCAACAGGGGCCAATCAGCCCCAGCATTTT.

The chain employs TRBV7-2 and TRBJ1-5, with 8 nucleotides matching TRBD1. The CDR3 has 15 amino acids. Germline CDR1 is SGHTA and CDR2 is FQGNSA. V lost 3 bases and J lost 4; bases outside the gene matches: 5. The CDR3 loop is CASSLYRGENQPQHF. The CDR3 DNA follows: TGTGCCAGCAGCTTGTACAGGGGGGAGAATCAGCCCCAGCATTTT.

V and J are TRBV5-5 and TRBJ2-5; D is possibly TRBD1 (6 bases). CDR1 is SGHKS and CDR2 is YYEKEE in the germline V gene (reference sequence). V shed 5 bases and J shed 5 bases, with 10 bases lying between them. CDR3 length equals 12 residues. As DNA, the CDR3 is TGTGCCAGCAGGGGGCAGGGGGAGACCCAGTACTTC. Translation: CASRGQGETQYF.

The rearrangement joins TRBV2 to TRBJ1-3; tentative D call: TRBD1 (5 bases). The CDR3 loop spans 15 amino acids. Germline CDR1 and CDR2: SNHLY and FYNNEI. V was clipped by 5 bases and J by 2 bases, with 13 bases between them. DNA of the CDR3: TGTGCCAGCAGTCCCCAGGGCCCCCCTGGAAACACCATATATTTT. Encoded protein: CASSPQGPPGNTIYF.

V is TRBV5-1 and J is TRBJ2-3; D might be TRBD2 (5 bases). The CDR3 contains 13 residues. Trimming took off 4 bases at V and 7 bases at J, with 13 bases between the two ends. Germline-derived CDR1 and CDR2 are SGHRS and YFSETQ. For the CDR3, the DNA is TGCGCCAGCAGCCGTGGACGGGGATATACGCAGTATTTT. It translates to CASSRGRGYTQYF.

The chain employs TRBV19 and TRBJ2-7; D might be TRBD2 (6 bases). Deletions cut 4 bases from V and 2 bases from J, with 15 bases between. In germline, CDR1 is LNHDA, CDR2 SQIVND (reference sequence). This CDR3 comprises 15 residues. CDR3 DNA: TGTGCCAGTAGTAGCGCCGGGGGACCAACCTACGAGCAGTACTTC. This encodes CASSSAGGPTYEQYF. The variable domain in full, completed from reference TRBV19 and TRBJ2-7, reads DGGITQSPKYLFRKEGQNVTLSCEQNLNHDAMYWYRQDPGQGLRLIYYSQIVNDFQKGDIAEGYSVSREKKESFPLTVTSAQKNPTAFYLCASSSAGGPTYEQYFGPGTRLTVT.

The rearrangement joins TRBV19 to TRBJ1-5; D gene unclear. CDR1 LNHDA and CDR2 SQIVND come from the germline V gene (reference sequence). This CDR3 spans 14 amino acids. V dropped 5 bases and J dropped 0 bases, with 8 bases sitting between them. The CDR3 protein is CASSRENSNQPQHF. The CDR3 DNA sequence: TGTGCCAGTAGTCGGGAGAATAGCAATCAGCCCCAGCATTTT.

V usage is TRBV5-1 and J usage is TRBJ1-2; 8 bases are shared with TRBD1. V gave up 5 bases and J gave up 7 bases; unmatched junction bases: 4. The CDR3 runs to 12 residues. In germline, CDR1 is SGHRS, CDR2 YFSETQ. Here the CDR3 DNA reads TGCGCCAGCAGTGCAGACAGGGGTGGCTACACCTTC. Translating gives CASSADRGGYTF.

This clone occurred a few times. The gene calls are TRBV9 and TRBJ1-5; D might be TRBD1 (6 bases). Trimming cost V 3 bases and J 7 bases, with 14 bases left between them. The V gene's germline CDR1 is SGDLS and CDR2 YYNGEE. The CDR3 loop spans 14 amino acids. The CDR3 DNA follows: TGTGCCAGCAGCGATGTGAGGGACAACCAGCCCCAGCATTTT. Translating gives CASSDVRDNQPQHF.